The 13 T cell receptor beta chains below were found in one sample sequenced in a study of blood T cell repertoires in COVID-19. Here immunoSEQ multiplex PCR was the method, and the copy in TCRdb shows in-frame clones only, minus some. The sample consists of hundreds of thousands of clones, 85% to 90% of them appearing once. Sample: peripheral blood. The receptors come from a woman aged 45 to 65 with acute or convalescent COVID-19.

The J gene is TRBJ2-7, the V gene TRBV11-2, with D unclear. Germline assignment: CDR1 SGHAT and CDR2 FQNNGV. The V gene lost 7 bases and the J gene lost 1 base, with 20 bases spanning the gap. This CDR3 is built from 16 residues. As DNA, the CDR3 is TGTGCCAGCACGATCGGAGTTTTAACCAATTCCTACGAGCAGTACTTC. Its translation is CASTIGVLTNSYEQYF.

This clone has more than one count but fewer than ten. CDR3: CASSFQGNTIYF. The CDR3 bases are TGTGCCAGCAGTTTTCAGGGAAACACCATATATTTT. This chain joins TRBV12-3 or TRBV12-4 and TRBJ1-3; the D is unclear. This CDR3 is 12 amino acids long. V lost 3 bases to trimming and J lost 4 bases, with 4 bases between them.

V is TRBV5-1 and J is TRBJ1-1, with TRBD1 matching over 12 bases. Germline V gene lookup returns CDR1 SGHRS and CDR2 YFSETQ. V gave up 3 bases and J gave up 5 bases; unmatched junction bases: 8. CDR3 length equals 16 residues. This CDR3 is CASSYGDRGQGTEAFF. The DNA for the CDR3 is TGCGCCAGCAGCTATGGGGACAGGGGGCAGGGTACTGAAGCTTTCTTT.

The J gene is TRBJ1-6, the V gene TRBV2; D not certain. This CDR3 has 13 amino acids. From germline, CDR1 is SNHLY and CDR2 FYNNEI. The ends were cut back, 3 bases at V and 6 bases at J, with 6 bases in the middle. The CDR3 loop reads CASSDLFNSPLHF. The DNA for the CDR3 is TGTGCCAGCAGTGACCTATTTAATTCACCCCTCCACTTT.

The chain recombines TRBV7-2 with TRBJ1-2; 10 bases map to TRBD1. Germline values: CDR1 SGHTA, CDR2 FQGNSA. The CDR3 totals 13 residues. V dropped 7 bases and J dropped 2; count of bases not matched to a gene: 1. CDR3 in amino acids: CASTGQGNYGYTF. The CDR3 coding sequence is TGTGCCAGCACGGGACAGGGGAACTATGGCTACACCTTC. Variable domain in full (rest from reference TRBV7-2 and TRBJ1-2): GAGVSQSPSNKVTEKGKDVELRCDPISGHTALYWYRQSLGQGLEFLIYFQGNSAPDKSGLPSDRFSAERTGGSVSTLTIQRTQQEDSAVYLCASTGQGNYGYTFGSGTRLTVV.

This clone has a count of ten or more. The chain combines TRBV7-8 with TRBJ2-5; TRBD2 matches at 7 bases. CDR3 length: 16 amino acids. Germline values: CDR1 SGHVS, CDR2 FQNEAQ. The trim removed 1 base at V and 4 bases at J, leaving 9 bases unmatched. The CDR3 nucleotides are TGTGCCAGCAGCTTAGGGTCACGGTCGGGAGGAGAGACCCAGTACTTC. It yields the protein CASSLGSRSGGETQYF. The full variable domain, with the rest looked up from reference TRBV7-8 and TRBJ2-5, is GAGVSQSPRYKVAKRGQDVALRCDPISGHVSLFWYQQALGQGPEFLTYFQNEAQLDKSGLPSDRFFAERPEGSVSTLKIQRTQQEDSAVYLCASSLGSRSGGETQYFGPGTRLLVL.

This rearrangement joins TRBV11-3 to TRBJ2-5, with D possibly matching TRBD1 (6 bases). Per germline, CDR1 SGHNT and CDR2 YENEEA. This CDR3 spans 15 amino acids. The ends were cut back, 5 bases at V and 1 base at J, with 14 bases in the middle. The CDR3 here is CASSRGQNRQETQYF. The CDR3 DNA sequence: TGTGCCAGCAGCCGCGGACAGAATCGCCAAGAGACCCAGTACTTC.

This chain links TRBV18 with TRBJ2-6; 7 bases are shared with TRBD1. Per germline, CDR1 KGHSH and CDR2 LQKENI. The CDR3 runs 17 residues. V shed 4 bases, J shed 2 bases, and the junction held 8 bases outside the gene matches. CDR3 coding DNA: TGTGCCAGCTCACAGTCCAGGGGGAAAACTGGGGCCAACGTCCTGACTTTC. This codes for CASSQSRGKTGANVLTF.

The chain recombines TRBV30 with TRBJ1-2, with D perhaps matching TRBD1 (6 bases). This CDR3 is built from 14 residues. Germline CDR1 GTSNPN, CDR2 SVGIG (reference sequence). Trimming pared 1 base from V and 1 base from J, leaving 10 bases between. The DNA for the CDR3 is TGTGCCTGGAGTGGACAGGCGATTAACTATGGCTACACCTTC. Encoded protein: CAWSGQAINYGYTF.

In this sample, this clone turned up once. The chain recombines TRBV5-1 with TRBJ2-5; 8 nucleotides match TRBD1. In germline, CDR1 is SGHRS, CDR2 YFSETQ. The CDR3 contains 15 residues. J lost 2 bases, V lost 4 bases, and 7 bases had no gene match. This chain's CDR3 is CASSRTGGTQETQYF. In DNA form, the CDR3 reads TGCGCCAGCAGCCGAACAGGGGGGACACAAGAGACCCAGTACTTC.

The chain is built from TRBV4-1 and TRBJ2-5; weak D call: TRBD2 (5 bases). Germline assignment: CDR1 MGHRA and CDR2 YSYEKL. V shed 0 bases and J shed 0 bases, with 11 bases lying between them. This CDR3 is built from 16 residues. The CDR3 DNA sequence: TGCGCCAGCAGCCAAGATCGCAGCGGCGACCAAGAGACCCAGTACTTC. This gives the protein CASSQDRSGDQETQYF.

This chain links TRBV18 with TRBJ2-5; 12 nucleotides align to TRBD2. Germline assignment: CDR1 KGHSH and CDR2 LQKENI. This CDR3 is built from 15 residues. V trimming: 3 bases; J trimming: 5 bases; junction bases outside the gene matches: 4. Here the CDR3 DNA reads TGTGCCAGCTCACCGGAGGGACTAGCGGGTGAGACCCAGTACTTC. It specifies CASSPEGLAGETQYF.

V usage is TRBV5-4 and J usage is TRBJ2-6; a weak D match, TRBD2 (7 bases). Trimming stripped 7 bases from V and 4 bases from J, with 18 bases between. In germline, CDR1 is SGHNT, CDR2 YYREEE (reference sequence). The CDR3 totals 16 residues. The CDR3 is CASSLGGAAGANVLTF. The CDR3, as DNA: TGTGCCAGCTCTCTGGGGGGGGCGGCCGGGGCCAACGTCCTGACTTTC. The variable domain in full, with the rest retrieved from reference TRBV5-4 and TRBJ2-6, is ETGVTQSPTHLIKTRGQQVTLRCSSQSGHNTVSWYQQALGQGPQFIFQYYREEENGRGNFPPRFSGLQFPNYSSELNVNALELDDSALYLCASSLGGAAGANVLTFGAGSRLTVL.